This entry features one T cell receptor beta chain sequence. No antigen is known for it. This entry comes from a study of monozygotic twins with inflammatory bowel disease. A template switching step added UMIs, each with a 6-nucleotide sample barcode. TCRdb re-called the 5' RACE reads; one entry per CDR3 protein, DNA not given. The table counts fewer than 550,000 distinct CDR3 sequences; 2% to 3% lies in the top ten. Researchers collected about 2.5 ml of blood per donor. Study-level points and caveats: Patients received differing immunosuppressive treatments, which may have added variability to their repertoires. Twins with IBD were found to have lower TCRbeta diversity (inverse Simpson) than healthy co-twins.

This TCR derives from a human donor with ulcerative colitis or Crohn's disease, or a healthy co-twin of an affected twin (not recorded which). The specimen was blood.

The CDR3 loop is CASRVQDYGYTF. The genes are TRBV5-5 and TRBJ1-2; as DNA is missing, the TRBD1 call by TCRdb cannot be tested. The CDR3 is 12 residues long. The germline V gene has CDR1 SGHKS and CDR2 YYEKEE (reference sequence).